The 19 T cell receptor beta chains below come from one sample, sequenced in a study of CD8 T cells in ankylosing spondylitis. MiXCR, applied by TCRdb to the 5' RACE reads, yields one record per CDR3 protein. The table has 250,000 to 400,000 distinct CDR3 sequences, approximately 10% seen once. The sample comprised blood, either unsorted or a sorted T cell fraction (not recorded which). These receptors were collected from a female donor with ankylosing spondylitis or in good health (not recorded which).

This clonotype was detected ten times or more. This chain uses TRBV12-3 or TRBV12-4 with TRBJ2-7, with TRBD2 matching over 7 bases. Losses at the gene ends were 2 bases for V and 1 base for J; bases not matched to a gene: 8. The CDR3 spans 16 residues. CDR3 sequence reads: CASSLYTGGFSYEQYF. For the CDR3, the DNA is TGTGCCAGCAGTTTATATACCGGGGGGTTTTCCTACGAGCAGTACTTC.

The chain links TRBV10-2 to TRBJ2-2; D possibly uses TRBD1 or TRBD2 (5 bases each). Trimming left V 5 bases short and J 4 bases short, with 11 bases between. Germline V gene data show CDR1 as WSHSY and CDR2 as SAAADI. CDR3 size: 14 residues. CDR3 sequence reads: CASSWGISTGELFF. DNA for the CDR3: TGCGCCAGCAGTTGGGGGATAAGCACCGGGGAGCTGTTTTTT.

This clonotype was seen at least ten times. V gene TRBV5-1 combines with J gene TRBJ1-1, with TRBD1 identical over 10 bases. Germline V gives CDR1 SGHRS, CDR2 YFSETQ. V was pared by 3 bases and J by 0 bases, with 8 bases of the junction left unmatched. CDR3 length: 17 amino acids. The CDR3 reads CASSSWPGQGMNTEAFF. In DNA, the CDR3 is TGCGCCAGCAGCTCCTGGCCGGGACAGGGGATGAACACTGAAGCTTTCTTT.

This clonotype was counted many times. V usage is TRBV12-3 or TRBV12-4 and J usage is TRBJ2-3; no firm D call. The CDR3 totals 15 residues. Trimming pared 7 bases from V and 2 bases from J, leaving 16 bases between. Here the CDR3 DNA reads TGTGCCAGCAAATCCGTGGCAGGCTACACAGATACGCAGTATTTT. Protein product: CASKSVAGYTDTQYF.

The chain recombines TRBV27 with TRBJ2-7, with 9 bases fitting TRBD1. Per germline, CDR1 MNHEY and CDR2 SMNVEV (reference sequence). J gave up 6 bases and V 6 bases, and 15 bases lay outside the gene matches. The CDR3 has 16 amino acids. The CDR3 sequence is CASSNRAGTGLGEQYF. CDR3 DNA: TGTGCCAGCAGCAATAGGGCAGGGACAGGGCTTGGCGAGCAGTACTTC.

This clonotype occurred many times. A read error may account for a junction end that differs from germline. The chain carries TRBV5-5 and TRBJ1-1; 9 bases fit TRBD1. CDR1 is SGHKS, CDR2 YYEKEE, per germline (reference sequence). CDR3 length: 12 amino acids. CDR3 DNA sequence: TGTGCCATCGAGGAGGACAGGGGTCGTCCCTACTTT. Translation: CAIEEDRGRPYF.

Many counts were recorded for this clonotype. The chain carries TRBV24-1 and TRBJ2-7, with D uncertain. The germline V gene has CDR1 KGHDR and CDR2 SFDVKD. The CDR3 length is 13 residues. V lost 9 bases and J 5 bases, leaving 16 bases between the germline ends. CDR3 amino acids: CATAPRSDDEQYF. The CDR3 bases are TGTGCCACCGCCCCCAGGTCCGACGACGAGCAGTACTTC.

The chain joins TRBV23-1 to TRBJ2-3; D not certain. TRBV23-1 is identified as an open reading frame with a role that is uncertain. This CDR3 spans 12 amino acids. V gave up 1 base and J gave up 7 bases, with 6 bases separating them. CDR3 amino acids: CASSQFLYTQYF. As DNA, the CDR3 is TGCGCCAGCAGTCAATTTTTGTATACGCAGTATTTT.

This clonotype was seen repeatedly, ten times or more. This chain joins TRBV4-2 and TRBJ2-1; 12 bases are a match to TRBD2. This CDR3 spans 17 amino acids. Germline-derived CDR1 and CDR2 are LGHNA and YNFKEQ. Trimming at V came to 1 base and at J to 7 bases, leaving 8 bases not matched to a gene. The CDR3 loop reads CASSQVGLAGGQNEQFF. Written as DNA, the CDR3 is TGTGCCAGCAGCCAAGTAGGGCTAGCGGGAGGGCAAAATGAGCAGTTCTTC.

In its sample, this clonotype was seen many times. The V call is TRBV6-2 or TRBV6-3, the J call TRBJ1-1; D uncertain. CDR3 length equals 12 residues. Per the germline V gene, CDR1 is MNHEY and CDR2 is SVGEGT. V was trimmed by 6 bases and J by 1 base, leaving 6 bases between them. This CDR3 reads CASSHKNTEAFF. In DNA, the CDR3 is TGTGCCAGCAGCCACAAGAACACTGAAGCTTTCTTT.

The chain couples TRBV12-3 or TRBV12-4 to TRBJ1-1; D might be TRBD1 (5 bases). Trimming took off 5 bases at V and 3 bases at J, with 22 bases between the two ends. The CDR3 covers 17 residues. The CDR3 sequence is CASSVLVGTLRYTEAFF. DNA of the CDR3: TGTGCCAGCAGTGTCCTTGTAGGGACCCTGAGATACACTGAAGCTTTCTTT.

The chain joins TRBV10-3 to TRBJ2-3; D gene unclear. Germline assignment: CDR1 ENHRY and CDR2 SYGVKD. The CDR3 covers 16 residues. V lost 3 bases and J lost 2, with 15 bases in between. The CDR3 nucleotides read TGTGCCATCAGTGATCCTTCAAGGGATCCCACAGATACGCAGTATTTT. Protein product: CAISDPSRDPTDTQYF.

To note about this clonotype: With a much larger clone just one base away, this may be a read error. The chain is built from TRBV27 and TRBJ2-3; D unresolved. Germline V gives CDR1 MNHEY, CDR2 SMNVEV (reference sequence). The V and J ends lost 2 bases and 2 bases respectively, with 11 bases between them. The CDR3 runs 15 residues. CDR3 DNA: TGTGCCAGCAGTTTAAACGGCAGATCCACAGATACGCAGTATTTT. Protein: CASSLNGRSTDTQYF.

The DNA of the CDR3 is TGTGCCACCAGCAGTGAACGCGGGGCGGTCCTCTACGAGCAGTACTTC. Protein sequence: CATSSERGAVLYEQYF. The J gene is TRBJ2-7, the V gene TRBV15; possible D gene TRBD2, 6 bases. This CDR3 is 16 amino acids long. Germline CDR1 reads LNHNV; CDR2 reads YYDKDF (reference sequence). Trimming cost V 3 bases and J 3 bases, with 18 bases left between them.

The chain carries TRBV5-5 and TRBJ2-7; the D is unclear. V lost 0 bases to trimming and J lost 2 bases, with 9 bases between them. Germline CDR1 is SGHKS and CDR2 is YYEKEE (reference sequence). There are 14 residues in the CDR3. CDR3 DNA: TGTGCCAGCAGCTTGGCCGATAATCCCTACGAGCAGTACTTC. Protein sequence: CASSLADNPYEQYF.

V usage is TRBV12-3 or TRBV12-4 and J usage is TRBJ1-1; 9 nucleotides agree with TRBD1. The CDR3 totals 14 residues. V shed 6 bases and J 5 bases; nucleotides not matched to a gene: 7. Here the CDR3 reads CASSRTGDMTEAFF. CDR3 in DNA: TGTGCCAGCAGCCGGACAGGGGATATGACTGAAGCTTTCTTT.

This clonotype has at least ten counts. The chain links TRBV24-1 to TRBJ2-3; 13 bases align to TRBD2. The CDR3 spans 17 residues. The germline V gene has CDR1 KGHDR and CDR2 SFDVKD. Losses at the gene ends were 5 bases for V and 1 base for J; bases not matched to a gene: 5. CDR3 region: CATSGGLAGERTDTQYF. The CDR3, as DNA: TGTGCCACCAGTGGCGGACTAGCGGGAGAACGCACAGATACGCAGTATTTT.

This clonotype was detected many times. This chain uses TRBV4-1 with TRBJ1-2, with 9 bases that match TRBD1. Germline CDR1 is MGHRA and CDR2 is YSYEKL. The CDR3 spans 15 residues. The junction had 7 bases not matched to a gene; V was cut back by 1 base and J by 7 bases. CDR3 nucleotides: TGCGCCAGCAGCCAAGCAAACACAGGGGGCCGTGGCTACACCTTC. Translated, it gives CASSQANTGGRGYTF.

This clonotype has a count of ten or more. J is TRBJ2-1 and V is TRBV11-2; D remains ambiguous. The V gene lost 2 bases and the J gene lost 10 bases, with 12 bases spanning the gap. The CDR3 length is 13 residues. From germline, CDR1 is SGHAT and CDR2 FQNNGV. This chain's CDR3 is CASSLHVTTEQFF. The CDR3 DNA sequence: TGTGCCAGCAGCTTACATGTGACCACCGAGCAGTTCTTC.